The 30 T cell receptor beta chains in this list originate from one sample, sequenced in a study of blood T cell repertoires in COVID-19. TCRdb keeps only in-frame clones here, not all; method: immunoSEQ multiplex PCR. Here the sample spans about 240,000 clones, approximately 88% being singletons. Sequencing used peripheral blood. The receptors come from a woman in her twenties or thirties with acute or convalescent COVID-19.

The chain employs TRBV6-2 or TRBV6-3 and TRBJ2-7; 8 nucleotides match TRBD2. Germline CDR1 reads MNHEY; CDR2 reads SVGEGT. Germline trimming cut 5 bases from V and 2 bases from J; bases unmatched to any gene: 5. This CDR3 is built from 14 residues. The DNA of the CDR3 is TGTGCCAGCAGTCTTAGCGGGAACGCCTACGAGCAGTACTTC. This translates into CASSLSGNAYEQYF.

This chain links TRBV11-3 with TRBJ2-5; TRBD2 aligns across 7 bases. The germline V gene encodes CDR1 SGHNT and CDR2 YENEEA. V lost 5 bases to trimming and J lost 4 bases; unmatched junction nucleotides: 10. The CDR3 is 15 amino acids. The CDR3 DNA follows: TGTGCCAGCAGCCCTCGGGGAATAGCGGGAGAGACCCAGTACTTC. Translated: CASSPRGIAGETQYF.

The chain uses TRBV2 and TRBJ1-5, with TRBD1 matching over 9 bases. With 4 bases clipped from V and 4 bases from J, the junction kept 5 bases outside the gene matches. Germline assignment: CDR1 SNHLY and CDR2 FYNNEI. The CDR3 has 15 residues. The CDR3 DNA reads as TGTGCCAGCAGTGTACCGGGACAGGGTAATCAGCCCCAGCATTTT. Translating gives CASSVPGQGNQPQHF.

This clone was counted between two and nine times. V gene TRBV5-1 combines with J gene TRBJ2-7, with 13 bases identical to TRBD2. There are 15 residues in the CDR3. Germline V CDR1 and CDR2: SGHRS, YFSETQ. The junction had 6 bases not matched to a gene; V was cut back by 4 bases and J by 5 bases. CDR3 DNA: TGCGCCAGCAGCGCAGGACTAGCGGGAGTTCACGAGCAGTACTTC. Translated, it gives CASSAGLAGVHEQYF.

This chain uses TRBV4-1 with TRBJ2-2; weak D call: TRBD2 (5 bases). Germline assignment: CDR1 MGHRA and CDR2 YSYEKL. The CDR3 spans 14 residues. Trimming cost V 4 bases and J 2 bases, with 8 bases left between them. Written as DNA, the CDR3 is TGCGCCAGCAGCCGGACTGAAAACACCGGGGAGCTGTTTTTT. Its protein is CASSRTENTGELFF.

This clone was seen once. The V and J genes are TRBV4-1 and TRBJ1-5; D ambiguous. The CDR3 sequence is 16 residues long. Germline V gene lookup returns CDR1 MGHRA and CDR2 YSYEKL. Trimming removed 2 bases at V and 3 bases at J, with 14 bases between. This CDR3 reads CASSQSQGTDNQPQHF. Here the CDR3 DNA reads TGCGCCAGCAGCCAATCCCAAGGTACAGACAATCAGCCCCAGCATTTT.

J is TRBJ2-3 and V is TRBV7-2, with D tentatively TRBD2 (6 bases). V lost 1 base to trimming and J lost 4 bases, with 9 bases between them. The CDR3 loop spans 14 amino acids. Germline V gene data show CDR1 as SGHTA and CDR2 as FQGNSA. CDR3 region: CASSLGLDSDTQYF. The CDR3 region has the DNA TGTGCCAGCAGCTTAGGACTAGATTCAGATACGCAGTATTTT.

This clone was seen only a few times. V and J are TRBV4-1 and TRBJ1-1; D is uncertain. Germline V gene sequence: CDR1 MGHRA, CDR2 YSYEKL. This CDR3 contains 17 residues. The ends were cut back, 4 bases at V and 0 bases at J, with 18 bases in the middle. The CDR3 sequence: CASSPIIRERVNTEAFF. CDR3 coding DNA: TGCGCCAGCAGCCCGATCATCCGGGAAAGGGTGAACACTGAAGCTTTCTTT.

The V gene is TRBV27, the J gene TRBJ2-7; 10 nucleotides match TRBD1. V lost 5 bases, J lost 0 bases, and 7 bases stayed unmatched. Germline V lookup: CDR1 MNHEY, CDR2 SMNVEV (reference sequence). CDR3 length equals 16 residues. The CDR3 is CASSRDRGLSSYEQYF. The CDR3 DNA is TGTGCCAGCAGTAGGGACAGGGGACTTAGCTCCTACGAGCAGTACTTC.

CDR3 amino acids: CASSSTGKETQYF. CDR3 DNA sequence: TGCGCCAGCAGCTCGACAGGGAAAGAGACCCAGTACTTC. The rearrangement joins TRBV5-1 to TRBJ2-5, with 7 bases that match TRBD1. The CDR3 length is 13 residues. CDR1 is SGHRS, CDR2 YFSETQ, per germline. V trimming: 3 bases; J trimming: 3 bases; junction bases outside the gene matches: 2.

This chain connects TRBV15 to TRBJ1-5; D remains unclear. CDR1 is LNHNV and CDR2 is YYDKDF in the germline V gene (reference sequence). The V end was cut by 8 bases, the J end by 4 bases, with 18 bases between. CDR3 size: 15 residues. The CDR3 reads CATGFDQVGNQPQHF. In DNA, the CDR3 is TGTGCCACCGGCTTCGACCAGGTCGGAAATCAGCCCCAGCATTTT.

The V gene is TRBV11-2, the J gene TRBJ2-3; 9 nucleotides line up with TRBD2. Losses at the gene ends were 0 bases for V and 2 bases for J; bases not matched to a gene: 6. CDR1 and CDR2 from the germline V gene are SGHAT and FQNNGV. The CDR3 has 17 residues. The CDR3 sequence: CASSLDHGGRATDTQYF. The CDR3 DNA reads TGTGCCAGCAGCTTAGATCATGGCGGGAGGGCCACAGATACGCAGTATTTT.

The sample holds a few counts of this clone. No DNA is shown, since the ends of the CDR3 on it are uncertain; the CDR3 is the one TCRdb lists. The V call is TRBV29-1, the J call TRBJ2-4; the table assigns TRBD1, which was not confirmed against the DNA. Both ends counted, the CDR3 spans 14 residues. Germline assignment: CDR1 SQVTM and CDR2 ANQGSEA. CDR3 sequence reads: CSVGLGTGRGVPQF.

The chain joins TRBV7-3 to TRBJ1-6; 8 bases match TRBD1. The junction had 12 bases not matched to a gene; V was cut back by 5 bases and J by 6 bases. CDR1 and CDR2 (germline): SGHTA, FQGTGA. The CDR3 is 17 amino acids. The CDR3 coding sequence is TGTGCCAGCAGCCTATTCGCAGGGGGCAAACTTAATTCACCCCTCCACTTT. It specifies CASSLFAGGKLNSPLHF.

The V call is TRBV7-2, the J call TRBJ1-2, with 7 bases that match TRBD1. V trimming: 5 bases; J trimming: 6 bases; junction bases outside the gene matches: 6. Germline assignment: CDR1 SGHTA and CDR2 FQGNSA. The CDR3 has 13 amino acids. CDR3 sequence reads: CASSLQGWDGYTF. The CDR3 DNA reads TGTGCCAGCAGCCTACAGGGGTGGGATGGCTACACCTTC.

CDR3 region: CASRTSGRVYNEQFF. The CDR3 region has the DNA TGTGCCAGCAGGACGAGCGGGAGAGTCTACAATGAGCAGTTCTTC. The J gene is TRBJ2-1, the V gene TRBV7-9; 8 bases line up with TRBD2. This CDR3 has 15 amino acids. Germline V gene data show CDR1 as SEHNR and CDR2 as FQNEAQ (reference sequence). Trimming removed 6 bases from V and 3 bases from J; junction bases left unmatched: 7.

The chain combines TRBV4-3 with TRBJ2-2; perhaps TRBD2 as D (6 bases). The CDR3 consists of 17 residues. Germline CDR1 and CDR2: LGHNA and YSLEER. The V and J ends lost 0 bases and 5 bases respectively, with 16 bases between them. The CDR3 nucleotides read TGCGCCAGCAGCCAAGAAGTGTACGGAGGAGGGACCGGGGAGCTGTTTTTT. This translates into CASSQEVYGGGTGELFF.

V and J are TRBV11-2 and TRBJ1-2; 8 positions match TRBD1. The CDR3 sequence is 13 residues long. Germline CDR1 reads SGHAT; CDR2 reads FQNNGV. The V and J ends lost 5 bases and 8 bases, in that order; junction bases with no gene match: 7. The CDR3 reads CASSARGRLGYTF. For the CDR3, the DNA is TGTGCCAGCAGCGCCAGGGGGCGGTTAGGCTACACCTTC.

This clone was seen more than once but under ten times. This chain joins TRBV14 and TRBJ1-1; D gene uncertain. Trimming shortened V by 0 bases and J by 9 bases, and 8 bases separated the two germline ends. The germline V gene encodes CDR1 SGHDN and CDR2 FVKESK. The CDR3 has 12 amino acids. The CDR3 DNA sequence: TGTGCCAGCAGCCAAGAGCGGTGGAAAGCTTTCTTT. As protein: CASSQERWKAFF.

This clone was found once. The chain links TRBV5-4 to TRBJ2-5; 8 bases are shared with TRBD2. The CDR3 covers 15 residues. CDR1 is SGHNT and CDR2 is YYREEE in the germline V gene (reference sequence). J was trimmed by 5 bases and V by 6 bases; bases with no gene match: 12. The CDR3 is CASTHKAGEGETQYF. The CDR3 nucleotides are TGTGCCAGCACCCACAAAGCGGGAGAAGGGGAGACCCAGTACTTC.

This rearrangement joins TRBV7-9 to TRBJ1-2; D not resolved. Per the germline V gene, CDR1 is SEHNR and CDR2 is FQNEAQ (reference sequence). V gave up 5 bases and J gave up 6 bases, with 13 bases separating them. This CDR3 comprises 13 residues. The CDR3 protein is CASSPRTLHGYTF. The CDR3 DNA reads TGTGCCAGCAGCCCTCGGACTCTCCATGGCTACACCTTC.

The chain carries TRBV5-6 and TRBJ2-7; 11 nucleotides align to TRBD2. The CDR3 runs to 15 residues. V lost 5 bases to trimming and J lost 4 bases; unmatched junction nucleotides: 8. Germline V gene data show CDR1 as SGHDT and CDR2 as YYEEEE. CDR3 nucleotide sequence: TGTGCCAGCAGAGGAAAGACTAGCGGGGATTACGAGCAGTACTTC. Amino acid sequence: CASRGKTSGDYEQYF.

The chain joins TRBV30 to TRBJ1-5; 7 nucleotides line up with TRBD1. V gave up 3 bases and J gave up 3 bases; unmatched junction bases: 8. The germline gives CDR1 GTSNPN, CDR2 SVGIG (reference sequence). This CDR3 has 15 residues. CDR3 amino acids: CAWSPKTGNNQPQHF. The CDR3 DNA reads as TGTGCCTGGAGCCCCAAGACAGGGAACAATCAGCCCCAGCATTTT.

The gene calls are TRBV11-2 and TRBJ2-7; a possible D gene is TRBD2 (6 bases). Trimming removed 8 bases from V and 1 base from J, with 12 bases in between. There are 13 residues in the CDR3. The germline gives CDR1 SGHAT, CDR2 FQNNGV. CDR3 sequence: CASGNGGSYEQYF. CDR3 nucleotide sequence: TGTGCCAGCGGCAATGGGGGGTCCTACGAGCAGTACTTC.

This chain uses TRBV9 with TRBJ2-6, with 7 bases matching TRBD1. The germline V gene encodes CDR1 SGDLS and CDR2 YYNGEE. The CDR3 totals 15 residues. Losses at the gene ends were 4 bases for V and 0 bases for J; bases not matched to a gene: 1. This chain's CDR3 is CASSRTGSGANVLTF. In nucleotides, the CDR3 is TGTGCCAGCAGCAGGACAGGCTCTGGGGCCAACGTCCTGACTTTC. Variable domain in full (rest from reference TRBV9 and TRBJ2-6): DSGVTQTPKHLITATGQRVTLRCSPRSGDLSVYWYQQSLDQGLQFLIQYYNGEERAKGNILERFSAQQFPDLHSELNLSSLELGDSALYFCASSRTGSGANVLTFGAGSRLTVL.

This sequence joins TRBV5-4 and TRBJ2-7; 12 nucleotides align to TRBD2. This CDR3 contains 16 residues. V lost 3 bases, J lost 2 bases, and 6 bases stayed unmatched. CDR1 is SGHNT and CDR2 is YYREEE in the germline V gene (reference sequence). The CDR3 loop reads CASSSRLAGATYEQYF. CDR3 DNA: TGTGCCAGCAGCTCAAGACTAGCGGGGGCAACCTACGAGCAGTACTTC.

The table lists this clone with a count of one. The chain joins TRBV11-3 to TRBJ2-5, with 9 bases fitting TRBD1. The CDR3 is made up of 15 amino acids. Germline V gene sequence: CDR1 SGHNT, CDR2 YENEEA. V shed 5 bases and J 2 bases; nucleotides not matched to a gene: 6. In nucleotides, the CDR3 is TGTGCCAGCAGCCCCCGGGACAGGGCACAAGAGACCCAGTACTTC. Protein sequence: CASSPRDRAQETQYF.

This chain uses TRBV9 with TRBJ2-7; D perhaps matches TRBD2 (5 bases). This CDR3 is built from 14 residues. V was clipped by 4 bases and J by 0 bases, with 11 bases between them. The germline gives CDR1 SGDLS, CDR2 YYNGEE. CDR3 protein: CASSRQADSYEQYF. CDR3 DNA sequence: TGTGCCAGCAGCCGCCAAGCGGACTCCTACGAGCAGTACTTC.

The V gene is TRBV29-1, the J gene TRBJ2-7, with a possible D match to TRBD1 (7 bases). V lost 7 bases, J lost 0 bases, and 19 bases lay in between. Germline CDR1 and CDR2: SQVTM and ANQGSEA. The CDR3 runs 15 residues. CDR3 sequence: CSANLAGQSSYEQYF. The CDR3 DNA reads TGCAGCGCTAACCTCGCGGGACAGAGCTCCTACGAGCAGTACTTC.

V gene TRBV27 combines with J gene TRBJ2-7, with D perhaps matching TRBD1 (6 bases). CDR3 length equals 15 residues. Germline values: CDR1 MNHEY, CDR2 SMNVEV (reference sequence). V was cut by 5 bases and J by 2 bases, with 16 bases left in between. The CDR3 DNA sequence: TGTGCCAGCAGTACTAACAGGGAAGGGACCTACGAGCAGTACTTC. Translation: CASSTNREGTYEQYF.